This T cell receptor beta chain originates from a study of cytomegalovirus exposure and HLA in healthy donors. The study, taken as a whole, reports: The classifier, whose performance was assessed in both the original and validation cohorts, reportedly diagnosed cytomegalovirus status with high specificity and sensitivity. Among CMV-associated TCR beta chains, most appeared HLA-restricted in a later analysis. Donors belonging to an Asian-associated ancestry cluster reportedly showed fewer N-insertions in productive TCRs than the roughly 700-donor mean, according to what a later analysis found.

In its sample, this clone was seen a few times. Its target is unknown. The PCR was carried out with 60 Vbeta primers and 13 Jbeta primers. Profiled with immunoSEQ multiplex PCR; TCRdb holds only in-frame clones, not every one. This sample has 150,000 to 200,000 clones, with around nine tenths found just once. The origin of this receptor is a woman aged 18 to 35 in good health and CMV-seronegative. Sequences were obtained from PBMCs.

In DNA, the CDR3 is TGTGCCTGGGGGACTAGTCGGGAGACCCAGTACTTC. It encodes CAWGTSRETQYF. The V call is TRBV30, the J call TRBJ2-5; 8 bases fit TRBD2. CDR1 and CDR2 (germline): GTSNPN, SVGIG (reference sequence). The CDR3 contains 12 residues. V trimming: 5 bases; J trimming: 5 bases; junction bases outside the gene matches: 4. Complete variable domain (other parts from reference TRBV30 and TRBJ2-5): SQTIHQWPATLVQPVGSPLSLECTVEGTSNPNLYWYRQAAGRGLQLLFYSVGIGQISSEVPQNLSASRPQDRQFILSSKKLLLSDSGFYLCAWGTSRETQYFGPGTRLLVL.